This record covers a single TCR beta chain. This CDR3 has 16 amino acids. Germline V CDR1 and CDR2: SGDLS, YYNGEE. V lost 3 bases, J lost 1 base, and 7 bases stayed unmatched. This sample was included in a study of cytomegalovirus exposure and HLA in healthy donors. The PCR ran on 60 Vbeta and 13 Jbeta primers. The assay was immunoSEQ multiplex PCR, and TCRdb's table has in-frame clones only and misses some. This repertoire shows fewer than 150,000 clones, 60% to 75% found once; its top ten account for 1.6%. The sample comprised PBMCs. The chain employs TRBV9 and TRBJ2-7; TRBD2 matches 10 bases. The receptor comes from a human donor in good health. The CDR3 bases are TGTGCCAGCAGCGCAGCCCTAGCGGGGGAATCCTACGAGCAGTACTTC. This encodes CASSAALAGESYEQYF.